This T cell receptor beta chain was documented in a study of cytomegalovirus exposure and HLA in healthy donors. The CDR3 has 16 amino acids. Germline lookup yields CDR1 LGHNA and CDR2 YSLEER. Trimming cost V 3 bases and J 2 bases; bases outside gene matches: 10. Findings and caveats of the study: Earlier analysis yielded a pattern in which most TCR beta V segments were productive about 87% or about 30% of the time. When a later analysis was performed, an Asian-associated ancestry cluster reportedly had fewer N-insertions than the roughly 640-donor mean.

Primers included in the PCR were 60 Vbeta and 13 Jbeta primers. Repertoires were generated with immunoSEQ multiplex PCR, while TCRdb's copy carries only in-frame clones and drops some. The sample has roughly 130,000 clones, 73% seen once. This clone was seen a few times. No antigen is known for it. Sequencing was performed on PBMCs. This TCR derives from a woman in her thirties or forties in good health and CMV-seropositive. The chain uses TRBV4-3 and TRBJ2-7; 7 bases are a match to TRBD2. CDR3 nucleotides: TGCGCCAGCAGCCAGTTACGTGCCGGGACTACCTACGAGCAGTACTTC. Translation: CASSQLRAGTTYEQYF.